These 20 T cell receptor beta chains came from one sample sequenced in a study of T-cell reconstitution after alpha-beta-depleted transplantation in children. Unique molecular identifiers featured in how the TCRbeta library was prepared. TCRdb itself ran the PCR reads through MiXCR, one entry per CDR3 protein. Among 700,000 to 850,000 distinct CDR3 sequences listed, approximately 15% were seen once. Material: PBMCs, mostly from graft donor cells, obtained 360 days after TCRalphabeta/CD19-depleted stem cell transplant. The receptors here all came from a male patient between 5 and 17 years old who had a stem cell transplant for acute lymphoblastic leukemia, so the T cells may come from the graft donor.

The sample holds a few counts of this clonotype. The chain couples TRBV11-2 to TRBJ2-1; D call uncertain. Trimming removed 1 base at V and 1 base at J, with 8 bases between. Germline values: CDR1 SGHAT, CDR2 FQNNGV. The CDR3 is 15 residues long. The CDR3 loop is CASSLVGYSYNEQFF. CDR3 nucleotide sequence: TGTGCCAGCAGCTTAGTGGGGTATTCCTACAATGAGCAGTTCTTC.

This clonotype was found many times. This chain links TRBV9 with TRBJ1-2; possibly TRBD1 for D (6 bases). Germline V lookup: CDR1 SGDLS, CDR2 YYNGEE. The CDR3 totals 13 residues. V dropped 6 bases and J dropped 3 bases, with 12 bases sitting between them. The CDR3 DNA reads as TGTGCCAGCACCTTGGGGGCGGACTATGGCTACACCTTC. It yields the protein CASTLGADYGYTF.

For the CDR3, the DNA is TGCAGTGCTTGGGACGGGAGCGGAGGCAATCAGCCCCAGCATTTT. Protein product: CSAWDGSGGNQPQHF. J is TRBJ1-5 and V is TRBV20-1, with D maybe TRBD1 (5 bases). Germline V CDR1 and CDR2: DFQATT, SNEGSKA (reference sequence). The CDR3 consists of 15 residues. V lost 5 bases to trimming and J lost 2 bases, with 16 bases between them.

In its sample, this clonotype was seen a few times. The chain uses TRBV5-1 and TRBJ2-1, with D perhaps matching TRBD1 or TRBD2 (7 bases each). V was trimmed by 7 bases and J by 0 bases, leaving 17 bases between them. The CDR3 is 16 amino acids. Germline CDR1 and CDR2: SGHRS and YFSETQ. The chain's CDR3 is CASGNVRGGSYNEQFF. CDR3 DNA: TGCGCCAGCGGGAACGTCAGGGGGGGCTCCTACAATGAGCAGTTCTTC. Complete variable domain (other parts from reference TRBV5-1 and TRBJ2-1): KAGVTQTPRYLIKTRGQQVTLSCSPISGHRSVSWYQQTPGQGLQFLFEYFSETQRNKGNFPGRFSGRQFSNSRSEMNVSTLELGDSALYLCASGNVRGGSYNEQFFGPGTRLTVL.

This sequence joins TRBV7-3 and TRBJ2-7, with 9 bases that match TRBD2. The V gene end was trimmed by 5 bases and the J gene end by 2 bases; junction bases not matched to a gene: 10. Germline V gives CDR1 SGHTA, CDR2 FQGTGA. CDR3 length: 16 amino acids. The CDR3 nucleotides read TGTGCCAGCAGCCTTGTTACGGCTAGCGGGACCTACGAGCAGTACTTC. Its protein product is CASSLVTASGTYEQYF.

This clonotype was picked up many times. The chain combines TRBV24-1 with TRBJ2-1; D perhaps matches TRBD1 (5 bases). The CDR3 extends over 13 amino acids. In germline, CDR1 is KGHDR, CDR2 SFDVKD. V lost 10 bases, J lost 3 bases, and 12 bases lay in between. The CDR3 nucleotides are TGTGCCACGCGGCACCAGGGCTACAATGAGCAGTTCTTC. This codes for CATRHQGYNEQFF.

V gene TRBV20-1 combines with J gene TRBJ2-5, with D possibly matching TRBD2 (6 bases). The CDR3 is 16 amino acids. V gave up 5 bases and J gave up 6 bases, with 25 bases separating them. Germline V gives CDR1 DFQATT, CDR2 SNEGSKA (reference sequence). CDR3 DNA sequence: TGCAGTGCTTATGGACTACCCGAGCACGGGGAAAAGACCCAGTACTTC. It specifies CSAYGLPEHGEKTQYF.

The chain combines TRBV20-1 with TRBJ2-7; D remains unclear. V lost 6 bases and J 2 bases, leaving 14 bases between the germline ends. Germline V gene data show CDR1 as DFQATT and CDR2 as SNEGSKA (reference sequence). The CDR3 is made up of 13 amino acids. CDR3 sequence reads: CSATPRATYEQYF. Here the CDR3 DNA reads TGCAGTGCCACTCCAAGGGCGACCTACGAGCAGTACTTC.

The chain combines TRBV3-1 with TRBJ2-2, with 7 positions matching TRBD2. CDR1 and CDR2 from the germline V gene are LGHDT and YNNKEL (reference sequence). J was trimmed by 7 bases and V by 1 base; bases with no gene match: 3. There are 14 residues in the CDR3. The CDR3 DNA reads TGTGCCAGCAGCCAAGCGACTAGCCACGGGGAGCTGTTTTTT. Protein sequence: CASSQATSHGELFF.

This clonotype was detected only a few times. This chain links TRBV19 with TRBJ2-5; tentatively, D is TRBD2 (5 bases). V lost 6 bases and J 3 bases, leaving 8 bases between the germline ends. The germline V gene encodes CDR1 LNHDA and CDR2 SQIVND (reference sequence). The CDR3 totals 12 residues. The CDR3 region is CASRTGEETQYF. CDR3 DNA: TGTGCCAGTAGGACCGGGGAAGAGACCCAGTACTTC. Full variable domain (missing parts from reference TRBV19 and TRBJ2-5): DGGITQSPKYLFRKEGQNVTLSCEQNLNHDAMYWYRQDPGQGLRLIYYSQIVNDFQKGDIAEGYSVSREKKESFPLTVTSAQKNPTAFYLCASRTGEETQYFGPGTRLLVL.

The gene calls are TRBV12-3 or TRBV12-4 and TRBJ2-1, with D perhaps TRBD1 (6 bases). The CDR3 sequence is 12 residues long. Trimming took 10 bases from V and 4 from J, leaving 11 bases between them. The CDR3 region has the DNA TGTGCCATTTCGGACAGTTACAATGAGCAGTTCTTC. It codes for CAISDSYNEQFF.

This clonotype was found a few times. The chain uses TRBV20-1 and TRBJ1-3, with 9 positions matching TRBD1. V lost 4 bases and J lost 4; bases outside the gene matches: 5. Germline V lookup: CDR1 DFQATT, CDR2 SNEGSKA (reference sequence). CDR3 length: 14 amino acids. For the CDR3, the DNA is TGCAGTGCTACCCCCGACAGGGGGGGAAACACCATATATTTT. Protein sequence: CSATPDRGGNTIYF.

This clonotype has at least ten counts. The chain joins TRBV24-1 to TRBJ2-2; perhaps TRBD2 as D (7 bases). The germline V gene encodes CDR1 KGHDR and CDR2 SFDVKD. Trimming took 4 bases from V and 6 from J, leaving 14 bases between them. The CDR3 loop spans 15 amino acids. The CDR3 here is CATSERGGASGELFF. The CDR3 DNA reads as TGTGCCACCAGTGAACGTGGGGGGGCTTCCGGGGAGCTGTTTTTT.

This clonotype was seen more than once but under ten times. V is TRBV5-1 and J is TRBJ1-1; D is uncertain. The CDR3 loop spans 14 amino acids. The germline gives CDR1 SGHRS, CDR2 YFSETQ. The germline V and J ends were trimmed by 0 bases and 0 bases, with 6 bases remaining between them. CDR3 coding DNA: TGCGCCAGCAGCTTGGGTTGGGTGAACACTGAAGCTTTCTTT. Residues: CASSLGWVNTEAFF.

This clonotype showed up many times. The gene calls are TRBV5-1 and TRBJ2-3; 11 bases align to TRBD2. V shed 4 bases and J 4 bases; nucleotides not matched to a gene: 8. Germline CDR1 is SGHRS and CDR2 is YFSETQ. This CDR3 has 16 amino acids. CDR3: CASSLELAGAADTQYF. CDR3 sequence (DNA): TGCGCCAGCAGCCTCGAACTAGCGGGAGCTGCAGATACGCAGTATTTT.

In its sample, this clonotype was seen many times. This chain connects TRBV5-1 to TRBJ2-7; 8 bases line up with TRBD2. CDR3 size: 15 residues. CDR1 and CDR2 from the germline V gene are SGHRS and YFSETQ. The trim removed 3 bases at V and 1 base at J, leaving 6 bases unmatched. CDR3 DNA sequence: TGCGCCAGCAGCTCTTGGGTAGCGGGATCCTACGAGCAGTACTTC. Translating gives CASSSWVAGSYEQYF. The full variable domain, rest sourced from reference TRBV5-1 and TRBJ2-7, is KAGVTQTPRYLIKTRGQQVTLSCSPISGHRSVSWYQQTPGQGLQFLFEYFSETQRNKGNFPGRFSGRQFSNSRSEMNVSTLELGDSALYLCASSSWVAGSYEQYFGPGTRLTVT.

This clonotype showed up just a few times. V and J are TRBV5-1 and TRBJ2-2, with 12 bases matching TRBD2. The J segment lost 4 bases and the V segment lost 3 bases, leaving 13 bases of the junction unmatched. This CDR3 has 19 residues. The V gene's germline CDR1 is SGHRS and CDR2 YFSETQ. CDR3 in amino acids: CASSSLPSTSGRPTGELFF. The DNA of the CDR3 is TGCGCCAGCAGCTCACTACCGTCGACTAGCGGGAGACCCACCGGGGAGCTGTTTTTT.

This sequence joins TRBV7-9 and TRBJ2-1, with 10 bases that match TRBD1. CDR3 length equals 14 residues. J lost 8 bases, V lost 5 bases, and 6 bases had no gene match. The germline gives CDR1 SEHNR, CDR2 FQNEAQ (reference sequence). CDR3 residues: CASSLGTGADEQFF. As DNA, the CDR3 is TGTGCCAGCAGCCTCGGGACAGGGGCGGATGAGCAGTTCTTC.

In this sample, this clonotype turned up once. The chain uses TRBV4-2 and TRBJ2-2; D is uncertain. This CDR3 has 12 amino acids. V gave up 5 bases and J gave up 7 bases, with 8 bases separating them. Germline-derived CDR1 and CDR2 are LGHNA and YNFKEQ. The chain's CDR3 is CASSGTGGELFF. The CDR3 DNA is TGTGCCAGCAGCGGTACCGGCGGGGAGCTGTTTTTT.

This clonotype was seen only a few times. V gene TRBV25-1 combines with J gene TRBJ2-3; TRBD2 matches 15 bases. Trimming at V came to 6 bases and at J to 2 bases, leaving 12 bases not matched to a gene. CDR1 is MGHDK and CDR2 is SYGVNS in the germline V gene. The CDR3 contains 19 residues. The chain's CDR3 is CASRSPGLAGGSPTDTQYF. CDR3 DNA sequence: TGTGCCAGCAGGTCACCGGGACTAGCGGGAGGTTCCCCCACAGATACGCAGTATTTT.